This TCR beta chain came from a study of regulatory T cells in long-lasting Graves disease. Trimming at V came to 6 bases and at J to 8 bases, leaving 11 bases not matched to a gene. The CDR3 covers 15 residues. CDR1 is MNHNS and CDR2 is SASEGT in the germline V gene. Time point in this sample: newly diagnosed GD, antithyroid drugs for less than 3 months. From PBMCs, RNA was extracted and then used to make the TCR library. Assembly of TCR beta libraries relied on iRepertoire HTBI primers together with Arm-PCR of CDR3 regions. Via MiXCR, TCRdb re-called the multiplex PCR reads, giving one row per CDR3 protein. The sample records 500,000 or so distinct CDR3 sequences, roughly 15% being singletons. This clonotype was detected a few times. This sample also appeared in a second study, on T cells in Graves' hyperthyroidism and ophthalmopathy. That investigation notes: The TCR CDR3 was amplified in a first-round RT-PCR using the HTBI primer set.

The rearrangement joins TRBV6-1 to TRBJ2-4; TRBD1 agrees at 9 bases. This TCR was sampled from a middle-aged woman with Graves disease. The sequenced sample was peripheral blood mononuclear cells (PBMCs), obtained at new diagnosis, from a patient treated with antithyroid drugs. CDR3 region: CASRTGGVVWDIQYF. The CDR3 bases are TGTGCCAGCAGAACAGGGGGCGTAGTTTGGGACATTCAGTACTTC.